This entry is about one T cell receptor beta chain. Germline V gene sequence: CDR1 SGHRS, CDR2 YFSETQ. The J segment lost 0 bases and the V segment lost 4 bases, leaving 9 bases of the junction unmatched. This CDR3 has 17 residues. The data belong to a study of blood T cell repertoires in COVID-19. The wider study: COVID-19 samples from acute and convalescent phases originated in the United States, Italy and Spain. The cDNA or gDNA used as material had been derived from T cells, B-cell-depleted T cells, or PBMCs.

The authors' processing: By means of reference gene primer amplification, nucleated cell counts were estimated. The assay was immunoSEQ multiplex PCR, and TCRdb's table has in-frame clones only and misses some. V, J and clone size are those of that table, while D and trimming were read from the DNA. The sample records fewer than 250,000 clones, nearly 85% being singletons. Sequencing was done on a sample of peripheral blood. The gene calls are TRBV5-1 and TRBJ2-5; 10 bases agree with TRBD2. The clonotype originates from a human donor in a cohort sampled during active COVID-19. CDR3 sequence: CASSLGLAMGYQETQYF. The CDR3, as DNA: TGCGCCAGCAGCCTGGGACTAGCGATGGGATACCAAGAGACCCAGTACTTC.